Described below is a single T cell receptor (beta chain) sequence and its context. Its specificity is unknown. The source of the sample is a study of CD4 T cell repertoires in COVID-19. Study summary: CFSE-low cells expanded roughly 10 days with IL-2, then restimulated with other coronavirus spikes.

No culture step preceded sequencing of the ex vivo isolated memory T cells. This CDR3 spans 14 amino acids. The junction had 2 bases not matched to a gene; V was cut back by 0 bases and J by 4 bases. The germline gives CDR1 SGHRS, CDR2 YFSETQ. Generated by immunoSEQ multiplex PCR, the TCRdb table keeps only in-frame clones and is missing some. The data show fewer than 25,000 clones, with about 93% seen just once and 0.66% held by the top ten. Study outcomes and limitations: Suggested intraclonal diversification: top SARS-CoV-2-reactive clonotypes appeared in two or three memory subsets.

The rearrangement uses TRBV5-1 and TRBJ2-5, with TRBD2 matching 8 bases. The TCR originated in a human donor who had COVID-19. Sequences were derived from circulating follicular helper CD4+ T cells (cTfh) from blood, sampled before the COVID-19 pandemic. The CDR3 sequence: CASSLAGGRETQYF. The CDR3 DNA follows: TGCGCCAGCAGCTTGGCGGGGGGGAGAGAGACCCAGTACTTC.